This paragraph covers one TCR beta chain sequence. Its specificity is unknown. The limits of the CDR3 on the DNA are not certain, so only TCRdb's listed CDR3 is given. The study based diagnoses on clinical symptoms, serum thyroxine and TRAb, thyroid ultrasound and orbital computed tomography. Using RNA transcripts as the source, TCR beta CDR3 regions were amplified. The HTBI primer set drove a first-round RT-PCR of the TCR CDR3. MiXCR, run by TCRdb on the multiplex PCR reads, gives a single entry per CDR3 protein. The sample lists some 400,000 distinct CDR3 sequences, approximately 19% occurring once. The data were obtained in a study of T cells in Graves' hyperthyroidism and ophthalmopathy. Study context: At initial diagnosis, before any treatment had begun, peripheral blood was obtained.

Study-level results: In simple terms, a model built on 13 V-J features told ophthalmopathy apart from stable hyperthyroidism.

Per the germline V gene, CDR1 is SGDLS and CDR2 is YYNGEE. A total of 20 residues make up the CDR3, ends included. Sequenced: blood. J is TRBJ2-5 and V is TRBV9. This receptor was obtained from a woman between 18 and 29 years old with Graves' hyperthyroidism. CDR3 region: CASSIYLCSVGMGVRETQYF.